These 19 T cell receptor beta chains share one sample of origin, sequenced in a study of OX40 agonist ivuxolimab in advanced cancers. Assay used: immunoSEQ multiplex PCR; TCRdb lists only in-frame clones, some missing. The sample yields 68,000 or so clones, approximately 90% seen once. The source material was CD4+ or CD8+ T cells sorted from blood, sampled in a trial of the OX40 agonist ivuxolimab. The receptors were sampled from an adult with an advanced solid tumor such as melanoma, head and neck, liver or kidney cancer.

This clone was recorded once. This CDR3 is also generated by other DNA sequences in the sample. The chain couples TRBV9 to TRBJ1-5, with D uncertain. V lost 0 bases and J 2 bases, leaving 6 bases between the germline ends. There are 14 residues in the CDR3. In germline, CDR1 is SGDLS, CDR2 YYNGEE. CDR3 region: CASSVGLGNQPQHF. CDR3 nucleotides: TGTGCCAGCAGCGTAGGCTTGGGCAATCAGCCCCAGCATTTT.

DNA of the CDR3: TGCGCCAGCAGCTTGGACGGGACACCTACTACCCGGGATAATTCACCCCTCCACTTT. Its translation: CASSLDGTPTTRDNSPLHF. The chain links TRBV5-1 to TRBJ1-6; tentatively, D is TRBD1 (6 bases). V dropped 0 bases and J dropped 5 bases, with 21 bases sitting between them. The CDR3 totals 19 residues. Germline V gene sequence: CDR1 SGHRS, CDR2 YFSETQ.

This chain connects TRBV29-1 to TRBJ2-7; D ambiguous. CDR1 SQVTM and CDR2 ANQGSEA come from the germline V gene. The V gene lost 8 bases and the J gene lost 0 bases, with 17 bases spanning the gap. The CDR3 covers 14 residues. The CDR3, as DNA: TGCAGCCCAACCCCCTGGCGCAGCTCCTACGAGCAGTACTTC. Its translation: CSPTPWRSSYEQYF.

The chain has TRBV6-5 and TRBJ2-3, with D perhaps TRBD2 (6 bases). The germline gives CDR1 MNHEY, CDR2 SVGAGI. V was trimmed by 6 bases and J by 1 base, leaving 11 bases between them. This CDR3 has 14 amino acids. CDR3 amino acids: CASRLGGGTDTQYF. The CDR3 DNA reads as TGTGCCAGCAGACTCGGGGGAGGCACAGATACGCAGTATTTT.

This chain uses TRBV7-8 with TRBJ1-1; D perhaps matches TRBD1 (6 bases). There are 13 residues in the CDR3. The V and J ends lost 3 bases and 7 bases respectively, with 12 bases between them. Germline V lookup: CDR1 SGHVS, CDR2 FQNEAQ. CDR3 in DNA: TGTGCCAGCAGCTTCTGGACAGACAATGAAGCTTTCTTT. Translated: CASSFWTDNEAFF.

This chain uses TRBV7-3 with TRBJ2-3; weak D call: TRBD1 (6 bases). Germline assignment: CDR1 SGHTA and CDR2 FQGTGA. V dropped 1 base and J dropped 7 bases, with 9 bases sitting between them. This CDR3 has 13 residues. CDR3 coding DNA: TGTGCCAGCAGCTTAAAGGGGGTCAATACGCAGTATTTT. This translates into CASSLKGVNTQYF.

The chain employs TRBV19 and TRBJ1-2, with D perhaps TRBD1 (6 bases). Germline V lookup: CDR1 LNHDA, CDR2 SQIVND (reference sequence). The length of the CDR3 is 15 residues. V was trimmed by 6 bases and J by 0 bases, leaving 14 bases between them. The CDR3 coding sequence is TGTGCCAGTAGCCCCGGGGGGCTAGCTAACTATGGCTACACCTTC. It yields the protein CASSPGGLANYGYTF.

The CDR3 sequence: CASSRTEWTEAFF. DNA for the CDR3: TGTGCCAGCAGTAGGACAGAATGGACTGAAGCTTTCTTT. The gene calls are TRBV6-5 and TRBJ1-1; D is perhaps TRBD1 (6 bases). The CDR3 sequence is 13 residues long. Germline-derived CDR1 and CDR2 are MNHEY and SVGAGI. The germline V and J ends were trimmed by 5 bases and 5 bases, with 12 bases remaining between them.

This clone has only a few counts. The V call is TRBV18, the J call TRBJ2-7, with 14 bases aligning to TRBD2. Germline-derived CDR1 and CDR2 are KGHSH and LQKENI. The CDR3 covers 16 residues. J gave up 2 bases and V 4 bases, and 4 bases lay outside the gene matches. The CDR3 sequence is CASSRGTSGSPYEQYF. CDR3 bases: TGTGCCAGCTCACGAGGGACTAGCGGGAGTCCCTACGAGCAGTACTTC.

The CDR3 DNA sequence: TGTGCCAGCAGTCAACAGGGCTATGGCTACACCTTC. Amino acids: CASSQQGYGYTF. The chain is built from TRBV6-1 and TRBJ1-2; D is perhaps TRBD1 (6 bases). V shed 5 bases and J shed 4 bases, with 8 bases lying between them. The germline V gene has CDR1 MNHNS and CDR2 SASEGT. The CDR3 is 12 amino acids.

The J gene is TRBJ2-7, the V gene TRBV11-3; 10 bases are a match to TRBD2. V shed 4 bases and J 1 base; nucleotides not matched to a gene: 7. CDR3 size: 16 residues. Germline V gene data show CDR1 as SGHNT and CDR2 as YENEEA. Written as DNA, the CDR3 is TGTGCCAGCAGCTCGCCTCTAGCGGGAGTGTCCTACGAGCAGTACTTC. Its protein is CASSSPLAGVSYEQYF.

The genes are TRBV5-4 and TRBJ1-2; no firm D call. Germline V gene lookup returns CDR1 SGHNT and CDR2 YYREEE (reference sequence). CDR3 length: 12 residues. V was trimmed by 0 bases and J by 5 bases, leaving 5 bases between them. CDR3: CASSLDGYGYTF. CDR3 DNA sequence: TGTGCCAGCAGCTTGGATGGGTATGGCTACACCTTC.

J is TRBJ2-7 and V is TRBV11-3, with 7 nucleotides matching TRBD1. Germline-derived CDR1 and CDR2 are SGHNT and YENEEA. The CDR3 has 15 amino acids. With 5 bases clipped from V and 3 bases from J, the junction kept 10 bases outside the gene matches. The CDR3 DNA follows: TGTGCCAGCAGCCGTAACCGGGACAGACTCTACGAGCAGTACTTC. Its protein is CASSRNRDRLYEQYF.

V usage is TRBV6-1 and J usage is TRBJ1-6, with D possibly TRBD1 on 5 matching bases. The V end was cut by 0 bases, the J end by 0 bases, with 12 bases between. Germline V gives CDR1 MNHNS, CDR2 SASEGT. The CDR3 totals 18 residues. CDR3 bases: TGTGCCAGCAGTGAAGCGCTTCGGGGGACCTCCTATAATTCACCCCTCCACTTT. Amino acid sequence: CASSEALRGTSYNSPLHF.

The chain carries TRBV9 and TRBJ2-2; tentatively, D is TRBD2 (5 bases). The CDR3 extends over 17 amino acids. The V gene's germline CDR1 is SGDLS and CDR2 YYNGEE. V was trimmed by 4 bases and J by 0 bases, leaving 16 bases between them. Written as DNA, the CDR3 is TGTGCCAGCAGCCCCGGAGGCAGGACCCCGAACACCGGGGAGCTGTTTTTT. Encoded protein: CASSPGGRTPNTGELFF.

The chain has TRBV19 and TRBJ2-1; 9 positions agree with TRBD1. V trimming: 5 bases; J trimming: 1 base; junction bases outside the gene matches: 6. Germline CDR1 LNHDA, CDR2 SQIVND (reference sequence). The CDR3 extends over 16 amino acids. The CDR3, as DNA: TGTGCCAGTAGTGGTACCGGGACAGGGTCCTACAATGAGCAGTTCTTC. Encoded protein: CASSGTGTGSYNEQFF.

This chain uses TRBV2 with TRBJ2-5; no reliable D call. Between the trimmed V and J ends, which lost 6 bases and 5 bases, there was a span of 10 bases. From germline, CDR1 is SNHLY and CDR2 FYNNEI. The CDR3 extends over 12 amino acids. The CDR3 reads CASRLGMETQYF. The CDR3 region has the DNA TGTGCCAGCAGGCTCGGCATGGAGACCCAGTACTTC.

The CDR3 sequence is CASSLLGGGQGAREQYF. The CDR3 coding sequence is TGTGCCAGCTCACTACTAGGAGGAGGACAGGGGGCTCGCGAGCAGTACTTC. The gene calls are TRBV18 and TRBJ2-7, with 11 bases that match TRBD1. V lost 4 bases and J lost 6; bases outside the gene matches: 14. CDR1 KGHSH and CDR2 LQKENI come from the germline V gene. The CDR3 totals 17 residues.

CDR3 loop: CASSSRGATNEKLFF. The CDR3 nucleotides are TGCGCCAGCAGCAGCAGGGGTGCAACTAATGAAAAACTGTTTTTT. The V and J genes are TRBV5-1 and TRBJ1-4; D might be TRBD1 (6 bases). V shed 4 bases and J shed 0 bases, with 10 bases lying between them. From germline, CDR1 is SGHRS and CDR2 YFSETQ. This CDR3 has 15 residues.